Listed below are T cell receptor beta chains from one sample, sequenced in a study of T cell repertoires in cytomegalovirus infection. TCRdb reprocessed the reads with MiXCR, giving one entry per CDR3 protein. The sample yields under 95,000 distinct CDR3 sequences, around 3.8% seen once. The sequenced sample was PBMCs. The origin of the receptors is a human donor in good health (CMV status not recorded). Some clones in this sample may be carry-over from other donors' samples. Each CDR3 is given without its conserved first and last residue. Not every row has a clone size; where given, it reads once, few, many or a size class.

>many|TRBJ1-4|TRBV7-2
ASSFGRGNEKLF
>many|TRBJ2-1|TRBV7-2
ASSNPGRGNEQF
>many|TRBJ1-1|TRBV5-1
ASRGMNTEAF
>-|TRBJ1-1|TRBV7-9
ASSQANTEAF
>many|TRBJ2-1|TRBV7-2
ASSSPRGSSYNEQF
>few|TRBJ2-7|TRBV5-1
ASSLDRGLYEQY
>-|TRBJ1-2|TRBV27
ASSPSSLGRNYGYT
>many|TRBJ2-1|TRBV7-8
ASSLGEVREQF
>many|TRBJ1-3|TRBV10-3
AISEPRAANTIY
>many|TRBJ2-7|TRBV6-2/TRBV6-3
ASSTRLTGNEQY
>many|TRBJ2-3|TRBV7-3
ASSSPPGGPDTQY
>many|TRBJ2-7|TRBV12-3/TRBV12-4
ASSQPPGDYEQY
>many|TRBJ2-5|TRBV7-2
ASSLGQGGPYQETQY
>many|TRBJ2-5|TRBV7-2
ASSLGSAKETQY
>many|TRBJ1-2|TRBV6-1
ASRREAEGARGYT
>many|TRBJ2-5|TRBV7-2
ASSLSGGRQETQY
>many|TRBJ1-1|TRBV28
ASTWGHGSPEAF
>many|TRBJ1-5|TRBV20-1
SARDRASNQPQH
>many|TRBJ2-1|TRBV7-2
ASSLGDRGRNEQF
>many|TRBJ2-3|TRBV7-9
ASSLLGQKSTDTQY
>few|TRBJ2-3|TRBV20-1
SASLLASGTDTQY
>many|TRBJ1-4|TRBV12-3/TRBV12-4
ASNQRAGEKLF
>many|TRBJ1-1|TRBV5-6
ASGRGPGQGNTEAF
>many|TRBJ2-5|TRBV6-6
ASSYQPGHRQETQY
>many|TRBJ2-5|TRBV7-2
ASSLLTDRGHETQY
>many|TRBJ2-7|TRBV7-2
ASSLDQTPSYEQY
>many|TRBJ2-1|TRBV7-3
ASSLTGATYNEQF
>many|TRBJ1-2|TRBV6-1
ASSEGPGRIYGYT
>many|TRBJ1-1|TRBV7-9
ASSGQGTVEAF
>many|TRBJ2-2|TRBV7-2
ASSFKSGTSGELF
>many|TRBJ2-1|TRBV7-2
ASSLSSYNEQF
>many|TRBJ1-5|TRBV7-2
ASSLDRDRGFRNQPQH
>many|TRBJ2-1|TRBV7-2
ASSRVTGGPKDEQF
>many|TRBJ2-6|TRBV7-2
ASSLEGSSGANVLT
>many|TRBJ2-3|TRBV7-2
ASSPHSGTRTDTQY
>many|TRBJ1-1|TRBV27
ASSVTGGEAF
>many|TRBJ2-1|TRBV6-2/TRBV6-3
ASSYASGTRTYYNEQF
>many|TRBJ2-3|TRBV6-6
ASSYSPPRWPDTQY
>many|TRBJ2-1|TRBV9
ASSVGRKLAGESYNEQF
>many|TRBJ2-1|TRBV7-2
ASSWGGAAGASEQF
>many|TRBJ1-6|TRBV7-2
ASSLGDRENSPLH
>many|TRBJ2-7|TRBV4-1
ASAPGLAGTSYEQY
>many|TRBJ2-7|TRBV7-2
ASSLVIGPYEQY
>many|TRBJ2-7|TRBV6-1
ASSEPGGPKEQY
>many|TRBJ1-3|TRBV7-6
ASSSNFRVAGNTIY
>many|TRBJ2-5|TRBV7-2
ASSSQGARIETQY